This record covers a single TCR beta chain. These data are taken from a study of blood T cell repertoires in COVID-19. Looking at the study overall: Sites in the United States, Italy and Spain provided acute and convalescent COVID-19 samples.

Sequenced by immunoSEQ multiplex PCR; TCRdb stores in-frame clones only, minus some. This repertoire shows 110,000 or so clones, roughly four fifths found once; its top ten account for about 12%. The CDR3 consists of 16 residues. V was clipped by 1 base and J by 2 bases, with 12 bases between them. Germline V gene data show CDR1 as LGHNA and CDR2 as YSLEER. Sequenced sample: peripheral blood. The source of this sequence is a human donor in a cohort sampled during active COVID-19. The V gene is TRBV4-3, the J gene TRBJ2-1; D is unresolved. The CDR3 spells CASSQGLVTPYNEQFF. Here the CDR3 DNA reads TGCGCCAGCAGCCAAGGACTGGTGACCCCCTACAATGAGCAGTTCTTC.